The rows below give T cell receptor beta chains drawn from one sample of a study of blood T cells in healthy people across ages. From the 5' RACE reads, TCRdb called clonotypes with MiXCR, one entry per CDR3 protein. The sample carries roughly 550,000 distinct CDR3 sequences, more than 20% recorded once. Separately, the same data were catalogued under a study of T cells of mothers and their children.

Material for sequencing was blood. All receptors come from a boy between 5 and 17 years old in good health. The CDR3 runs from the conserved cysteine through the conserved F or W. The D gene is left open where the match is weak. Clone size is stated in some rows and not others, as once, few, many or a class when expanded.

D gene	J gene	V gene	clone size	CDR3 protein	CDR3 DNA
.	TRBJ2-1	TRBV5-1	.	CASNEQFF	TGCGCCAGCAATGAGCAGTTCTTC
.	TRBJ2-2	TRBV28	few	CASSLTGTNTGELFF	TGTGCCAGCAGTTTAACCGGGACGAACACCGGGGAGCTGTTTTTT
TRBD1	TRBJ2-7	TRBV30	few	CAWFVPDRLEQYF	TGTGCCTGGTTTGTGCCGGACAGGCTCGAGCAGTACTTC
TRBD1	TRBJ1-1	TRBV20-1	.	CSARGDRGSTEAFF	TGCAGTGCTAGGGGGGACAGGGGGAGCACTGAAGCTTTCTTT
.	TRBJ2-5	TRBV20-1	.	CSARVRETQYF	TGCAGTGCTAGAGTCCGAGAGACCCAGTACTTC
.	TRBJ1-5	TRBV20-1	few	CSARTSVGGFDQPQHF	TGCAGTGCTAGAACCTCGGTGGGAGGGTTCGATCAGCCCCAGCATTTT
TRBD1	TRBJ1-1	TRBV7-2	.	CASSPNRGGNTEAFF	TGTGCCAGCAGCCCAAACAGGGGCGGAAACACTGAAGCTTTCTTT
TRBD1	TRBJ1-1	TRBV20-1	.	CSASDLVKLVQGANTEAFF	TGCAGTGCTAGTGATTTGGTCAAGTTGGTTCAGGGGGCAAACACTGAAGCTTTCTTT
TRBD2	TRBJ2-1	TRBV19	.	CASNPTQTSGSNEQFF	TGTGCCAGTAACCCAACTCAGACTAGCGGGAGCAATGAGCAGTTCTTC
.	TRBJ1-2	TRBV4-2	.	CASSQDGGNYGYTF	TGTGCCAGCAGCCAAGACGGGGGGAACTATGGCTACACCTTC
TRBD1	TRBJ2-5	TRBV20-1	.	CSARGRGTGAGQETQYF	TGCAGTGCTAGAGGGAGGGGGACAGGGGCTGGCCAAGAGACCCAGTACTTC
TRBD1	TRBJ2-7	TRBV7-2	.	CASTLRGTGTEQYF	TGTGCCAGCACCCTCCGAGGGACAGGGACAGAGCAGTACTTC
TRBD1	TRBJ1-2	TRBV20-1	.	CSALTGGDGYTF	TGCAGTGCTTTGACAGGGGGGGATGGCTACACCTTC
.	TRBJ2-5	TRBV12-5	.	CASGLVQPPKRAGWRETQYF	TGTGCTAGTGGTTTGGTACAACCCCCCAAACGTGCGGGGTGGAGGGAGACCCAGTACTTC
.	TRBJ1-2	TRBV28	.	CASSGQPYGYTF	TGTGCCAGCAGTGGACAGCCATATGGCTACACCTTC
TRBD1	TRBJ1-5	TRBV6-2/TRBV6-3	.	CASRPTGVNQPQHF	TGTGCCAGCAGACCGACAGGGGTCAATCAGCCCCAGCATTTT
TRBD2	TRBJ2-7	TRBV4-3	.	CASSQMAVLAGAYEQYF	TGCGCCAGCAGCCAGATGGCCGTGTTGGCGGGAGCCTACGAGCAGTACTTC
.	TRBJ2-1	TRBV3-1	.	CASSQALVGGGNEQFF	TGTGCCAGCAGCCAAGCGCTAGTTGGGGGCGGGAATGAGCAGTTCTTC
.	TRBJ2-3	TRBV6-5	.	CASSWAGTSTDTQYF	TGTGCCAGCAGTTGGGCGGGAACTAGCACAGATACGCAGTATTTT
TRBD1	TRBJ1-2	TRBV6-6	.	CASSTPGQYGYTF	TGTGCCAGCAGCACACCGGGACAGTATGGCTACACCTTC
TRBD2	TRBJ2-6	TRBV5-1	.	CASSPVAGHVGQSSGANVLTF	TGCGCCAGCAGCCCCGTAGCGGGTCATGTAGGTCAAAGCTCTGGGGCCAACGTCCTGACTTTC
.	TRBJ2-3	TRBV11-2	few	CASSLDPGQRSTDTQYF	TGTGCCAGCAGCTTAGATCCCGGGCAGAGAAGCACAGATACGCAGTATTTT
.	TRBJ2-1	TRBV7-2	.	CASSLGAWKDNEQFF	TGTGCCAGCAGCTTAGGCGCCTGGAAGGACAATGAGCAGTTCTTC
.	TRBJ2-5	TRBV3-1	.	CASSQEIGETQYF	TGTGCCAGCAGCCAAGAGATCGGAGAGACCCAGTACTTC
.	TRBJ1-2	TRBV5-1	.	CASRTGTANYGYTF	TGCGCCAGCAGGACGGGCACCGCTAACTATGGCTACACCTTC
.	TRBJ2-1	TRBV20-1	.	CSARDPTVGSYNEQFF	TGCAGTGCTAGAGATCCTACCGTCGGTTCCTACAATGAGCAGTTCTTC
TRBD2	TRBJ2-5	TRBV5-1	many	CASSLATSGSNFGETQYF	TGCGCCAGCAGCTTGGCCACTAGCGGGAGCAACTTTGGAGAGACCCAGTACTTC
TRBD1	TRBJ1-1	TRBV27	.	CASSATGAGTEAFF	TGTGCCAGCAGTGCGACAGGGGCGGGCACTGAAGCTTTCTTT
TRBD2	TRBJ2-1	TRBV4-1	few	CASSQAPGGNMGNEQFF	TGCGCCAGCAGCCAAGCGCCGGGAGGAAATATGGGGAATGAGCAGTTCTTC
TRBD1	TRBJ1-4	TRBV4-3	.	CASSRLLNRGSEELFF	TGCGCCAGCAGCCGACTTTTGAACAGGGGTTCGGAGGAACTGTTTTTT
TRBD2	TRBJ2-1	TRBV20-1	.	CSAQRGGFGNEQFF	TGCAGTGCTCAGCGGGGCGGGTTCGGCAATGAGCAGTTCTTC